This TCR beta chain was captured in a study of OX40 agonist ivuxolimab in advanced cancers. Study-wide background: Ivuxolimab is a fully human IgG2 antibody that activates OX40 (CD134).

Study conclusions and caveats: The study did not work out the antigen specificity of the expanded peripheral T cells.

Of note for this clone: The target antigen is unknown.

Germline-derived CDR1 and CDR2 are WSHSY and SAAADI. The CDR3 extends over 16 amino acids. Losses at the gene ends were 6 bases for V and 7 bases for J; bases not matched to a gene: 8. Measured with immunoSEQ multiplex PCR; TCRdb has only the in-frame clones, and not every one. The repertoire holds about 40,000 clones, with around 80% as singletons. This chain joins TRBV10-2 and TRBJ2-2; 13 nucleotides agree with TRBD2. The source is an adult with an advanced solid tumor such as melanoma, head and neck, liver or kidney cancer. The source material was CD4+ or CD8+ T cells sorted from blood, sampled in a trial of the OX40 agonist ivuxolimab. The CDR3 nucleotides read TGCGCCAGCAGCTATACTAGCGGGGGGGCGAACGGGGAGCTGTTTTTT. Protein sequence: CASSYTSGGANGELFF.